This T cell receptor (beta chain) is from a study of blood T cell repertoires in COVID-19. About the study: PBMCs, B-cell-depleted T cells, or T cells were the source of the cDNA or gDNA that made up the material.

The CDR3 runs to 12 residues. V lost 6 bases and J 10 bases, leaving 10 bases between the germline ends. Per the authors' pipeline: Using reference gene primer amplification, nucleated cell counts were estimated. TCRdb's copy holds only in-frame clones and misses some; the assay was immunoSEQ multiplex PCR. The V and J calls and the clone size are those of that table, but D and trimming were determined from the DNA. Of about 130,000 clones listed, roughly nine tenths are singletons. V and J are TRBV12-3 or TRBV12-4 and TRBJ1-6; D uncertain. The source is a man aged 45-65 years with active COVID-19. The sample comprised peripheral blood. The CDR3 sequence: CASRAGLSPLHF. The CDR3 nucleotides are TGTGCCAGCAGGGCTGGGCTCTCACCCCTCCACTTT.